The 8 T cell receptor beta chains in this list originate from one sample, sequenced in a study of blood T cells in healthy people across ages (dated by TCRdb to about 2015). Receptor amplification or capture employed 5' RACE. Sequencing took place on an Illumina HiSeq 2500. A second roughly 7 to 11 cycle PCR used a sample-barcoded 5' primer and a J-beta primer mix. Clones were called with MiXCR by TCRdb after fastp trimmed the public reads at Q25, and only in-frame beta chains were retained. Under each unique CDR3 protein, matching rows form one entry showing the most common genes and DNA. The sample table lists 1,500,000 or so distinct CDR3 sequences, 59% of them with a count of one. Approximately 7% of the sample goes to the ten largest clones. Sequencing was carried out using blood. The receptors stem from a man aged 18-30 years in good health.

This sequence joins TRBV5-1 and TRBJ2-1, with D tentatively TRBD1 (7 bases). Germline CDR1 is SGHRS and CDR2 is YFSETQ. V was clipped by 7 bases and J by 4 bases, with 15 bases between them. The CDR3 extends over 14 amino acids. DNA for the CDR3: TGCGCCAGCCGCCCAGCAGGGGGGTACAATGAGCAGTTCTTC. The encoded protein is CASRPAGGYNEQFF.

This clonotype was recorded a few times. V is TRBV6-4 and J is TRBJ2-5, with 11 nucleotides matching TRBD2. In germline, CDR1 is MRHNA, CDR2 SNTAGT. CDR3 size: 15 residues. With V trimmed by 0 bases and J by 11 bases, 8 bases remained unmatched. The CDR3 reads CASSDSSGGANEQYF. The CDR3 DNA reads TGTGCCAGCAGTGACTCTAGCGGGGGGGCCAATGAGCAGTACTTC.

This clonotype showed up just a few times. This sequence joins TRBV9 and TRBJ2-7; D possibly corresponds to TRBD2 (5 bases). The germline V and J ends were trimmed by 3 bases and 7 bases, with 20 bases remaining between them. CDR1 and CDR2 (germline): SGDLS, YYNGEE. There are 15 residues in the CDR3. The CDR3 bases are TGTGCCAGCAGCGAACAGACGGACCCGACGGGGGAGCAGTACTTC. As protein: CASSEQTDPTGEQYF.

The chain links TRBV10-3 to TRBJ2-7; no reliable D call. Germline V lookup: CDR1 ENHRY, CDR2 SYGVKD. The CDR3 has 13 residues. Trimming stripped 5 bases from V and 3 bases from J, with 11 bases between. CDR3 in amino acids: CAISPHSFYEQYF. DNA of the CDR3: TGTGCCATCAGTCCCCATTCTTTCTACGAGCAGTACTTC.

In this sample, this clonotype turned up a few times. J is TRBJ1-2 and V is TRBV27, with 7 positions matching TRBD1. Trimming at V came to 0 bases and at J to 6 bases, leaving 10 bases not matched to a gene. This CDR3 has 16 residues. Germline lookup yields CDR1 MNHEY and CDR2 SMNVEV (reference sequence). Here the CDR3 DNA reads TGTGCCAGCAGTTTATCGTGGACAGGATATCCCGATGGCTACACCTTC. Translated: CASSLSWTGYPDGYTF.

This clonotype was detected only a few times. The chain combines TRBV11-2 with TRBJ2-5; TRBD1 matches at 8 bases. J gave up 5 bases and V 7 bases, and 9 bases lay outside the gene matches. There are 14 residues in the CDR3. The germline CDR1 and CDR2 sequences are SGHAT and FQNNGV. The DNA of the CDR3 is TGTGCCAGCAAGATTTCAGGGGGCGGGGAGACCCAGTACTTC. Translation: CASKISGGGETQYF.

This clonotype appeared a few times. The chain uses TRBV10-3 and TRBJ1-2, with 9 bases matching TRBD1. V dropped 2 bases and J dropped 2; count of bases not matched to a gene: 0. Germline V gives CDR1 ENHRY, CDR2 SYGVKD. The CDR3 covers 14 residues. The CDR3 bases are TGTGCCATCAGTGAGGGGACAGGGAACTATGGCTACACCTTC. It codes for CAISEGTGNYGYTF.

In this sample, this clonotype turned up a few times. The chain is built from TRBV6-5 and TRBJ2-6, with D uncertain. This CDR3 comprises 13 residues. V lost 5 bases and J lost 7, with 9 bases in between. Germline CDR1 and CDR2: MNHEY and SVGAGI. This chain's CDR3 is CASSEYGANVLTF. The CDR3 bases are TGTGCCAGCAGTGAATACGGTGCCAACGTCCTGACTTTC.